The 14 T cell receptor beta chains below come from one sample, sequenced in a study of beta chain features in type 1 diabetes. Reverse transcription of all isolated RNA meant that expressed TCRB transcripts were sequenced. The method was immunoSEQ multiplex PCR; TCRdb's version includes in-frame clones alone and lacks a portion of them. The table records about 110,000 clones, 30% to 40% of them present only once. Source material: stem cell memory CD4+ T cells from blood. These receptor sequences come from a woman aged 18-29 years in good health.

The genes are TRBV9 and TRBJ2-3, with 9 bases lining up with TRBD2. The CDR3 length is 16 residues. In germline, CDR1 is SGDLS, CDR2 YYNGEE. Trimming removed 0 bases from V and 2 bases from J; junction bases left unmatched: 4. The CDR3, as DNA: TGTGCCAGCAGCGTAGGACTAGCGGCGTTCACAGATACGCAGTATTTT. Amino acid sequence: CASSVGLAAFTDTQYF.

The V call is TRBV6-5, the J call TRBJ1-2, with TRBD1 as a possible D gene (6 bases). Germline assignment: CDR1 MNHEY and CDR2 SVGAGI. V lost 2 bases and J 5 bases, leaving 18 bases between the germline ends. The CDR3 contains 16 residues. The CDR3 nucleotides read TGTGCCAGCAGTTACGCCCTCAGGGGCATGGTGTATGGCTACACCTTC. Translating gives CASSYALRGMVYGYTF.

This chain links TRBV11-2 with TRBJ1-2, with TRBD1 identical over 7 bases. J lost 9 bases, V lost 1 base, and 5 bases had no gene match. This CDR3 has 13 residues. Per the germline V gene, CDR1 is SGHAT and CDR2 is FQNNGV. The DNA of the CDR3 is TGTGCCAGCAGCTTAGGACAGGGAGGTCGCTACACCTTC. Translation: CASSLGQGGRYTF.

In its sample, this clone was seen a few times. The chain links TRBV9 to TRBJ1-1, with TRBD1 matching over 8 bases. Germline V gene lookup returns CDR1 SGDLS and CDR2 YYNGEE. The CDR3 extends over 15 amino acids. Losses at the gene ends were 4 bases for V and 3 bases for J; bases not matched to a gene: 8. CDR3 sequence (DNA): TGTGCCAGCAGCCCCCGTGGCAGGGGGCACACTGAAGCTTTCTTT. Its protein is CASSPRGRGHTEAFF.

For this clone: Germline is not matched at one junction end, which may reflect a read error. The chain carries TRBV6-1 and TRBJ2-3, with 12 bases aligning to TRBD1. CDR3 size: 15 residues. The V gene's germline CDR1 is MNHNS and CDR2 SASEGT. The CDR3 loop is CASRPGTGGTDTQYF. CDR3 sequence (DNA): TGTGCCAGCAGACCCGGGACAGGGGGCACCGATACGCAGTATTTT.

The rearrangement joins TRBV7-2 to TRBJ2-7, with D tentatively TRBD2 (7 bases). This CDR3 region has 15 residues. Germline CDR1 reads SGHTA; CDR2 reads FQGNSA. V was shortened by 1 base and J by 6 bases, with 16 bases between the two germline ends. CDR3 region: CASSLERVGGGEQYF. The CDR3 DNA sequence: TGTGCCAGCAGCTTAGAGCGAGTGGGAGGGGGCGAGCAGTACTTC.

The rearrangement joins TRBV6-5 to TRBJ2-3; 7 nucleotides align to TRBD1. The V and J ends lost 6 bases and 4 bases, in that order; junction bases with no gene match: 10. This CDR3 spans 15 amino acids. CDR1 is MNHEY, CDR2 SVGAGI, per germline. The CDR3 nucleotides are TGTGCCAGCAGGTTCAGACAGGGTTATGCAGATACGCAGTATTTT. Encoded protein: CASRFRQGYADTQYF.

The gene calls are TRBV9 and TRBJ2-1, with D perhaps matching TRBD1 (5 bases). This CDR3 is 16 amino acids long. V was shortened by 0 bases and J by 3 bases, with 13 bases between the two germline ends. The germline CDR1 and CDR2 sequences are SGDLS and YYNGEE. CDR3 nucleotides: TGTGCCAGCAGCGTAGGTCGACAGAGACTCTACAATGAGCAGTTCTTC. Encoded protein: CASSVGRQRLYNEQFF.

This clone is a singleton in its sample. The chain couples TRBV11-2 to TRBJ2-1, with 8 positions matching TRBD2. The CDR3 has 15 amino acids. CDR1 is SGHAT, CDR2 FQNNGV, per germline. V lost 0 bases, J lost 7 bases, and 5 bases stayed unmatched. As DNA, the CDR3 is TGTGCCAGCAGCTTAGAAGCGGGAGAGTTTAATGAGCAGTTCTTC. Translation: CASSLEAGEFNEQFF.

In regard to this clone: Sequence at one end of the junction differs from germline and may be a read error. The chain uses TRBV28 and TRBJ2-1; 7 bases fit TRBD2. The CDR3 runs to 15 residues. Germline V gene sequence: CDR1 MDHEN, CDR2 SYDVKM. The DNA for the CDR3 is TGTGCCACCAGTATTGGCGGGAGCAGGAGAAATGAGCAGTTCTTC. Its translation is CATSIGGSRRNEQFF. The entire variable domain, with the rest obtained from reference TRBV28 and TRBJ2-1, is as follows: DVKVTQSSRYLVKRTGEKVFLECVQDMDHENMFWYRQDPGLGLRLIYFSYDVKMKEKGDIPEGYSVSREKKERFSLILESASTNQTSMYLCATSIGGSRRNEQFFGPGTRLTVL.

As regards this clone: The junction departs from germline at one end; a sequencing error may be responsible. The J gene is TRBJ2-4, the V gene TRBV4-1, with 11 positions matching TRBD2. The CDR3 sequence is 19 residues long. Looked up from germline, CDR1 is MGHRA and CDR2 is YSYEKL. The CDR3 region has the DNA TGCGCCAGCAGGCAAGATTTCCTAGCGGGAGGTCTAGCCAAAAACATTCAGTACTTC. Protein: CASRQDFLAGGLAKNIQYF.

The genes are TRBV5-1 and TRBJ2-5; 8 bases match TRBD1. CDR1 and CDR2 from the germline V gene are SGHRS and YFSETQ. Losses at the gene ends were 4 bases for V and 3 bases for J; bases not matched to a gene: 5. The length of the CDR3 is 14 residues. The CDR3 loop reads CASSPRGREETQYF. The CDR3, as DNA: TGCGCCAGCAGCCCCAGGGGGCGCGAAGAGACCCAGTACTTC.

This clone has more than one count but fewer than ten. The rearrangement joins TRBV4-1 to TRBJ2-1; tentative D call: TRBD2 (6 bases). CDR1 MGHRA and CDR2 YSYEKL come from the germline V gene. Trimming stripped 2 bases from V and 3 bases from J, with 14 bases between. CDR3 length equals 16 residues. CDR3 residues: CASSQPGGLLYNEQFF. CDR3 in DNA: TGCGCCAGCAGCCAACCTGGGGGACTGCTCTACAATGAGCAGTTCTTC.

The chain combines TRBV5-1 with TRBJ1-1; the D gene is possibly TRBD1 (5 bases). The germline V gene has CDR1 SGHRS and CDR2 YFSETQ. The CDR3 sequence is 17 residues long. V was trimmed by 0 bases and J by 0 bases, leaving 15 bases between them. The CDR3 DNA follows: TGCGCCAGCAGCTTGGGGCCACAGGTTCGAGTGAACACTGAAGCTTTCTTT. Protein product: CASSLGPQVRVNTEAFF.